A selection of T cell receptor beta chains follows, all from one sample in a study of CD8 T cells in ankylosing spondylitis. TCRdb re-derived calls from the 5' RACE reads in MiXCR, one entry per CDR3 protein. The sample has 750,000 to 850,000 distinct CDR3 sequences; roughly 10% are singletons. Sequencing used blood, either unsorted or a sorted T cell fraction (not recorded which). These receptors were taken from a male donor with ankylosing spondylitis. CDR3s include the opening cysteine and the closing phenylalanine or tryptophan. D genes are given only for firm matches. Size is omitted from some rows. Given values are once, few, many or a class for expanded clones.

v_call	d_call	cdr3_length	clone_size	j_call	cdr3_aa	cdr3_nt
TRBV10-3	TRBD2	17	.	TRBJ2-1	CAISESTSGSSYNEQFF	TGTGCCATCAGTGAGTCGACTAGCGGGAGTTCCTACAATGAGCAGTTCTTC
TRBV20-1	.	14	few	TRBJ2-4	CSANQALTGNIQYF	TGCAGTGCTAACCAGGCCCTTACGGGAAACATTCAGTACTTC
TRBV11-2	.	18	few	TRBJ1-1	CASSLVGALAGGNTEAFF	TGTGCCAGCAGCTTAGTAGGGGCCCTGGCGGGGGGAAACACTGAAGCTTTCTTT
TRBV7-2	TRBD2	14	few	TRBJ2-7	CASSETSGRYEQYF	TGTGCCAGCAGCGAAACTAGCGGGAGATACGAGCAGTACTTC
TRBV12-3/TRBV12-4	TRBD2	15	few	TRBJ2-1	CASSSSGTYYNEQFF	TGTGCCAGCAGTTCAAGCGGGACGTACTACAATGAGCAGTTCTTC
TRBV20-1	.	16	many	TRBJ1-5	CSARERIYGVGQPQHF	TGCAGTGCTAGAGAGAGGATTTACGGGGTCGGGCAGCCCCAGCATTTT
TRBV18	TRBD1	17	few	TRBJ2-2	CASSRIRGTANTGELFF	TGTGCCAGCTCACGAATTCGAGGGACAGCGAACACCGGGGAGCTGTTTTTT
TRBV20-1	.	13	.	TRBJ1-5	CSAQRGGSQPQHF	TGCAGTGCTCAACGAGGGGGGAGCCAGCCCCAGCATTTT
TRBV9	.	15	many	TRBJ2-7	CASSVDTGSSYEQYF	TGTGCCAGCAGCGTAGACACGGGGAGCTCCTACGAGCAGTACTTC
TRBV12-3/TRBV12-4	TRBD2	14	.	TRBJ2-1	CASRLAGGNGRAFF	TGTGCCAGCAGACTAGCGGGAGGAAATGGACGGGCGTTCTTC
TRBV20-1	TRBD1	13	many	TRBJ2-7	CSARGTGGYEQYF	TGCAGTGCTAGGGGGACAGGGGGCTACGAGCAGTACTTC
TRBV5-1	.	14	.	TRBJ2-3	CASSLRRVGDTQYF	TGCGCCAGCAGCTTAAGACGGGTGGGAGATACGCAGTATTTT
TRBV9	TRBD2	17	many	TRBJ2-7	CASSVGLGGASPYEQYF	TGTGCCAGCAGCGTAGGATTGGGAGGGGCCTCCCCCTACGAGCAGTACTTC
TRBV7-3	TRBD1	15	.	TRBJ2-5	CASSPQTGPQETQYF	TGTGCCAGCAGCCCCCAGACAGGGCCCCAAGAGACCCAGTACTTC
TRBV18	.	13	few	TRBJ2-7	CASSPPSGREQYF	TGTGCCAGCTCACCACCGAGCGGGCGCGAGCAGTACTTC
TRBV11-2	.	14	.	TRBJ2-7	CASSFSKGYYEQYF	TGTGCCAGCAGCTTCTCGAAGGGTTACTACGAGCAGTACTTC
TRBV6-1	.	14	.	TRBJ2-3	CASSQPPTLDTQYF	TGTGCCAGCAGCCAGCCTCCAACCCTAGATACGCAGTATTTT
TRBV29-1	.	13	many	TRBJ2-7	CSVEVGYWADQYF	TGCAGCGTTGAAGTCGGGTACTGGGCGGACCAGTACTTC
TRBV7-2	.	16	.	TRBJ2-1	CASSLLGRAGGNEQFF	TGTGCCAGCAGCTTACTTGGTCGGGCAGGTGGCAATGAGCAGTTCTTC
TRBV10-3	TRBD1	15	.	TRBJ2-3	CAISRTGGGGDTQYF	TGTGCCATCAGTAGGACAGGGGGGGGCGGAGATACGCAGTATTTT
TRBV20-1	TRBD2	13	.	TRBJ2-7	CSALPAGDHEQYF	TGCAGTGCTCTCCCAGCGGGAGACCACGAGCAGTACTTC
TRBV29-1	.	13	many	TRBJ2-1	CSVPEDYYNEQFF	TGCAGCGTTCCCGAGGACTACTACAATGAGCAGTTCTTC
TRBV20-1	.	16	.	TRBJ2-7	CSAFKVGHRHQYEQYF	TGCAGTGCTTTTAAAGTAGGCCACCGCCACCAATACGAGCAGTACTTC
TRBV6-2/TRBV6-3	.	15	few	TRBJ2-3	CASTTRGYGTDTQYF	TGTGCCAGCACCACGAGGGGATACGGCACAGATACGCAGTATTTT
TRBV7-7	TRBD2	15	many	TRBJ2-5	CASSSRTSGGETQYF	TGTGCTAGCAGCTCCAGGACTAGCGGAGGAGAGACCCAGTACTTC
TRBV6-5	.	14	few	TRBJ1-2	CASSYLRSGYGYTF	TGTGCCAGCAGTTACCTAAGGTCCGGCTATGGCTACACCTTC
TRBV11-2	.	13	.	TRBJ2-7	CASSLEVETGQYF	TGTGCCAGCAGCTTAGAGGTAGAAACGGGGCAGTACTTC
TRBV5-1	.	13	few	TRBJ2-7	CASSLWTNYEQYF	TGCGCCAGCAGCTTGTGGACAAATTACGAGCAGTACTTC